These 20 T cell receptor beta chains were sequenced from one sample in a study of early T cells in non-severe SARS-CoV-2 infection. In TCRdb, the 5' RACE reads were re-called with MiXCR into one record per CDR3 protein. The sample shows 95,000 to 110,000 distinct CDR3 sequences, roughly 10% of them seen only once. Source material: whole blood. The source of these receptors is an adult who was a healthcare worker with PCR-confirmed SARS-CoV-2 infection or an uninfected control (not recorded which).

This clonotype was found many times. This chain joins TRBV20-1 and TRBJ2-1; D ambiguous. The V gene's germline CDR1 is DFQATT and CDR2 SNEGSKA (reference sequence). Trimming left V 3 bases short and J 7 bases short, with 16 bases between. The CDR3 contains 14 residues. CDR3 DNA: TGCAGTGCTAGCGATTCCGTTGGCCGAAATGAGCAGTTCTTC. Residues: CSASDSVGRNEQFF.

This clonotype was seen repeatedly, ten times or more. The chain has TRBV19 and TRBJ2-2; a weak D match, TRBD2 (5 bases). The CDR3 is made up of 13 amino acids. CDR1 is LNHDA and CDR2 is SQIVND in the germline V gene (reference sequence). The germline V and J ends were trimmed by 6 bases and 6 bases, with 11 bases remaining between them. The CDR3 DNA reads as TGTGCCAGTAGCGGGATTATCGCCGGGGAGCTGTTTTTT. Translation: CASSGIIAGELFF.

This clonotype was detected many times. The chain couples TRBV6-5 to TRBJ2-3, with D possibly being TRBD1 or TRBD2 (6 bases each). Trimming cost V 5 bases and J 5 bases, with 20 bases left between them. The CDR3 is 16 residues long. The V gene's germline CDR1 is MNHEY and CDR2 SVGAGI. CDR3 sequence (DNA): TGTGCCAGCAGTAGGCTAGGGGGGAGTATTGTAGATACGCAGTATTTT. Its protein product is CASSRLGGSIVDTQYF.

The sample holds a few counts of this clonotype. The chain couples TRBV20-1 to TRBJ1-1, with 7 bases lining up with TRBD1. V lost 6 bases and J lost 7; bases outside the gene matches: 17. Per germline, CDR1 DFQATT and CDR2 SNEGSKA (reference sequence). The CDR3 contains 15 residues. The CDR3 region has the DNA TGCAGTGCCCTACCTTTTTGGGACAGCGACATTGAAGCTTTCTTT. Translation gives CSALPFWDSDIEAFF.

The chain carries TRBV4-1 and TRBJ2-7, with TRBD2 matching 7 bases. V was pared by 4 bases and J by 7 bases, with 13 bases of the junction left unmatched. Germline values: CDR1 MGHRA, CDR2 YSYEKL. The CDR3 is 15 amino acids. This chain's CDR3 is CASSPSGEGSLEQYF. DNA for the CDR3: TGCGCCAGCAGCCCCAGCGGGGAGGGCTCTTTGGAGCAGTACTTC.

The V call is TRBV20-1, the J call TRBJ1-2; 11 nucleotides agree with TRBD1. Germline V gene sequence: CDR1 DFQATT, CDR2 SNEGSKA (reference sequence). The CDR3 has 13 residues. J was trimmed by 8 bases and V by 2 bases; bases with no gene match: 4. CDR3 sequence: CSARLGTGGGYTF. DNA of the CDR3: TGCAGTGCTAGACTCGGGACAGGGGGAGGCTACACCTTC.

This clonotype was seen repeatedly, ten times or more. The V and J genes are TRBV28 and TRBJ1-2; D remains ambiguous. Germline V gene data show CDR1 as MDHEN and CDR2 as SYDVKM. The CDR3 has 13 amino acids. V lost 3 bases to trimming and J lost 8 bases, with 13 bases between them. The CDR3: CASSLYGNFGYTF. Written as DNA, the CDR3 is TGTGCCAGCAGTTTGTACGGCAACTTCGGCTACACCTTC.

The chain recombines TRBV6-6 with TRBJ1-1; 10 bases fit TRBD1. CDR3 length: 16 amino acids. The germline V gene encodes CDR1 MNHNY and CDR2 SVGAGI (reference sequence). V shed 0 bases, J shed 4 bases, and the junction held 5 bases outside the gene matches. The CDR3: CASSYSGTGVITEAFF. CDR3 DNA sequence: TGTGCCAGCAGTTACTCGGGGACAGGGGTGATCACTGAAGCTTTCTTT.

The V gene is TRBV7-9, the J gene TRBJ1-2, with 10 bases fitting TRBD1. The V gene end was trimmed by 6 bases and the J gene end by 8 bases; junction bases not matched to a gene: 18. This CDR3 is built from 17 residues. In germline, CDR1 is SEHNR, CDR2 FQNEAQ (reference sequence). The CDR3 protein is CASSRTGGRNRLGGYTF. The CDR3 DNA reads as TGTGCCAGCAGTCGGACAGGGGGTCGGAACCGCCTAGGGGGCTACACCTTC.

The CDR3 DNA sequence: TGTGCCAGCATAGAGCGGGAGCTGGTTCCTGAGCAGTTCTTC. Its protein product is CASIERELVPEQFF. This chain uses TRBV2 with TRBJ2-1; 8 nucleotides line up with TRBD2. Trimming took 7 bases from V and 9 from J; bases not matched to a gene: 11. Germline CDR1 is SNHLY and CDR2 is FYNNEI. CDR3 size: 14 residues. Full variable domain (remainder filled in from reference TRBV2 and TRBJ2-1): EPEVTQTPSHQVTQMGQEVILRCVPISNHLYFYWYRQILGQKVEFLVSFYNNEISEKSEIFDDQFSVERPDGSNFTLKIRSTKLEDSAMYFCASIERELVPEQFFGPGTRLTVL.

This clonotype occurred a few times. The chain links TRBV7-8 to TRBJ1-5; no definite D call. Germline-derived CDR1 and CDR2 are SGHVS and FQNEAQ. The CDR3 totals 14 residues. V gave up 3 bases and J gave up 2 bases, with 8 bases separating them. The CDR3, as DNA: TGTGCCAGCAGCTTGCGGGTCGGCAATCAGCCCCAGCATTTT. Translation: CASSLRVGNQPQHF.

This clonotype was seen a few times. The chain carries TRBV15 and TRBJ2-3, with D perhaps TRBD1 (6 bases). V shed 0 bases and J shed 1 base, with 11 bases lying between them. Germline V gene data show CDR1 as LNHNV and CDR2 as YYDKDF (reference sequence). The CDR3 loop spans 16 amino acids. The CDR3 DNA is TGTGCCACCAGCAGAGATCGACAGGCAGGCACAGATACGCAGTATTTT. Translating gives CATSRDRQAGTDTQYF.

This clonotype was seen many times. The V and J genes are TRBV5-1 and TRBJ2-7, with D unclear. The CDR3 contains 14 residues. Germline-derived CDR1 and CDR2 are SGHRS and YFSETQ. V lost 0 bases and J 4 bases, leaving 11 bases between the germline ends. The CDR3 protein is CASSLAAEFYEQYF. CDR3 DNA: TGCGCCAGCAGCTTGGCCGCGGAGTTTTACGAGCAGTACTTC.

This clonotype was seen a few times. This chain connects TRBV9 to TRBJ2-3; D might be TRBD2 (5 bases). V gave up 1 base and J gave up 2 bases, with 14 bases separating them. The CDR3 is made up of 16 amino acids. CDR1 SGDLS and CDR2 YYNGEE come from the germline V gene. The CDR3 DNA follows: TGTGCCAGCAGCGTAAGCGGAGGACGGGTCACAGATACGCAGTATTTT. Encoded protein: CASSVSGGRVTDTQYF.

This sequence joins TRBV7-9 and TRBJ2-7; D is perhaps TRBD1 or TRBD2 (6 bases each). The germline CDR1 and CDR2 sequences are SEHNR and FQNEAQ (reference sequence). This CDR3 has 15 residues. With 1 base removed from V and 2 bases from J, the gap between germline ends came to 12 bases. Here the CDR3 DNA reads TGTGCCAGCAGCTTAGTTGCGGGACACGCCTACGAGCAGTACTTC. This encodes CASSLVAGHAYEQYF.

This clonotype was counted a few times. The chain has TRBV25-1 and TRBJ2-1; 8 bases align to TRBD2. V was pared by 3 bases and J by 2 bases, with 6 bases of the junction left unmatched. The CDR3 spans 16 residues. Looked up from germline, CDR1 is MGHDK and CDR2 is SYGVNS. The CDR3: CASSDTSGRAYNEQFF. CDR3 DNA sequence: TGTGCCAGCAGTGACACTAGCGGTCGGGCCTACAATGAGCAGTTCTTC.

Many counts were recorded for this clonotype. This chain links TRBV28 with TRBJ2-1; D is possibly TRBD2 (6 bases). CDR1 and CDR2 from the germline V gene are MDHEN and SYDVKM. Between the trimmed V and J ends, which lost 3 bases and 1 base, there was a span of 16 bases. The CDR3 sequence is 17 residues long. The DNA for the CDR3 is TGTGCCAGCAGTTTCACTAGCAGCCGACTTTCCTACAATGAGCAGTTCTTC. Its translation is CASSFTSSRLSYNEQFF.

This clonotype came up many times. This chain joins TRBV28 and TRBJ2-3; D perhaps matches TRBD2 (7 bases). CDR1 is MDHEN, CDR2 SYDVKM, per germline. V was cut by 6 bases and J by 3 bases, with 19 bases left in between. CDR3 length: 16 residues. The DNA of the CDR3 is TGTGCCAGCAGCGGTATAGGGGGGGGCAGTACAGATACGCAGTATTTT. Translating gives CASSGIGGGSTDTQYF.

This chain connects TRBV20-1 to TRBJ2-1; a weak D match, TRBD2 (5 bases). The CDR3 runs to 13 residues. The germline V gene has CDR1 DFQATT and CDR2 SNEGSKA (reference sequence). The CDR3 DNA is TGCACCCCCGGCGGGCCTGCCTACAATGAGCAGTTCTTC. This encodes CTPGGPAYNEQFF.

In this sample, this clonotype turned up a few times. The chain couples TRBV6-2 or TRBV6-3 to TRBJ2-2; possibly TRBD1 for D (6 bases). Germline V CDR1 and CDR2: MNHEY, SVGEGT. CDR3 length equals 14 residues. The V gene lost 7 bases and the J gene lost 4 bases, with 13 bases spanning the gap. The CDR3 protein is CASIKQGSTGELFF. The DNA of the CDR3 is TGTGCCAGCATCAAACAGGGTAGCACCGGGGAGCTGTTTTTT.